This T cell receptor (beta chain) was sequenced during a study of early T cells in non-severe SARS-CoV-2 infection. Background on the study: Chains were unpaired, as sequencing was done on bulk RNA from unsorted whole blood. Study outcomes and limitations: The study's VDJdb matching favored anti-spike CD8 responses and missed private and CD4 specificities.

Individual cDNA molecules received unique molecular identifiers. TCRdb reprocessed the 5' RACE reads with MiXCR, giving one entry per CDR3 protein. Among about 100,000 distinct CDR3 sequences listed, roughly 10% were seen once. As for this clonotype: The antigen is unknown.

CDR1 is SGHRS, CDR2 YFSETQ, per germline. The length of the CDR3 is 14 residues. The ends were cut back, 7 bases at V and 4 bases at J, with 15 bases in the middle. The chain recombines TRBV5-1 with TRBJ1-5; D is ambiguous. Sample: whole blood. The TCR originated in an adult who was a healthcare worker with PCR-confirmed SARS-CoV-2 infection or an uninfected control (not recorded which). The DNA for the CDR3 is TGCGCCAGCGGGATTGAAGCTCCAAATCAGCCCCAGCATTTT. It specifies CASGIEAPNQPQHF.